This entry describes one T cell receptor beta chain. The antigen is undetermined. A junction end diverges from the germline sequence, so it may reflect a read error. The TCR beta cDNA libraries carried unique molecular identifiers. The yield from approximately 1 to 10 million T cells was roughly 500,000 cDNA molecules in total. TCRdb analysed the PCR reads with MiXCR anew, one entry per CDR3 protein. The sample holds roughly 730,000 distinct CDR3 sequences, roughly 29% seen once. The CDR3 covers 16 residues. The germline gives CDR1 SEHNR, CDR2 FQNEAQ (reference sequence). The sample is drawn from a study of post-analysis software for immune sequencing data. General observations from the study: Relative to controls, patients with multiple sclerosis showed significantly lower normalized Chao1 diversity. There were a handful of TRBV segments more frequent in patients than controls, and TRBV5-6, TRBV5-1 and TRBV20-1 were among them.

This TCR came from a girl aged 10 to 17 with multiple sclerosis. Sequenced sample: blood. The rearrangement links TRBV7-9 to TRBJ2-5, with 7 bases that match TRBD1. For the CDR3, the DNA is TGTGCCAGCAGCTACCCCGGGACAGAAAGCCAAGAGGCCCAGTACTTC. This gives the protein CASSYPGTESQEAQYF.